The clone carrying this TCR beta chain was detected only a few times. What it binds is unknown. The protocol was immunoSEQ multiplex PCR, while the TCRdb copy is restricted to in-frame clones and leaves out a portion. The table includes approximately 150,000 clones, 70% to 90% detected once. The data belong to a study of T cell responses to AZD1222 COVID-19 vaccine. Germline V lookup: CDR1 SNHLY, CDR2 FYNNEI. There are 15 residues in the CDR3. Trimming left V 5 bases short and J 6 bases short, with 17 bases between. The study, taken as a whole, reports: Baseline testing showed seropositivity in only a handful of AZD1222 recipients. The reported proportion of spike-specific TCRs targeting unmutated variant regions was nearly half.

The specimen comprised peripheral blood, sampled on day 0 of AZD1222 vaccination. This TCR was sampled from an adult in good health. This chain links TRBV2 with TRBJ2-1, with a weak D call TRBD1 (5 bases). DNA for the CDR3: TGTGCCAGCAGTCAAACGGTTGGGGCCGGCAATGAGCAGTTCTTC. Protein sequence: CASSQTVGAGNEQFF.